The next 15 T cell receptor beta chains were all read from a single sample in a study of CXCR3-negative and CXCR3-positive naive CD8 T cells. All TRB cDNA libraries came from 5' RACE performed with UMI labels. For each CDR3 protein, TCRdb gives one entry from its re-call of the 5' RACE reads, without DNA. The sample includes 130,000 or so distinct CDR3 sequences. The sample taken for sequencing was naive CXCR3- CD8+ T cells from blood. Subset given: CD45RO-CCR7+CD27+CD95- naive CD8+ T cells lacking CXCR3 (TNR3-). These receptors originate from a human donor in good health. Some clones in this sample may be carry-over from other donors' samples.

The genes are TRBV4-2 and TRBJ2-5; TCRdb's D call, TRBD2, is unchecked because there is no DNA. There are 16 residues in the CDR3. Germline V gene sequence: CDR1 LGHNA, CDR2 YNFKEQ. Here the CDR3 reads CASSQDPSGSQETQYF.

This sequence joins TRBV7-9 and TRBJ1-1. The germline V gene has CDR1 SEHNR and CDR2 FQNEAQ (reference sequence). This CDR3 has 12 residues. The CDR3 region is CASSWTNTEAFF.

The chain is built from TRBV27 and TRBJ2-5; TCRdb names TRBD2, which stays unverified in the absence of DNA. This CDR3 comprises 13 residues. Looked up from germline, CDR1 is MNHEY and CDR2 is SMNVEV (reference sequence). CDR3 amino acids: CASSLKGEETQYF.

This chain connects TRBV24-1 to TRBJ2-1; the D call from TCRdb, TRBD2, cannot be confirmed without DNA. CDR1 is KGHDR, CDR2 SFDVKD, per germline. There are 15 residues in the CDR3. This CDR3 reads CATRSPLEGENEQFF.

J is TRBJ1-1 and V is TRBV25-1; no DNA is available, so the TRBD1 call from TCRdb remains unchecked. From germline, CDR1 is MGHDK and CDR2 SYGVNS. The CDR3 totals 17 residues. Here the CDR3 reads CASSEWDRGPENTEAFF.

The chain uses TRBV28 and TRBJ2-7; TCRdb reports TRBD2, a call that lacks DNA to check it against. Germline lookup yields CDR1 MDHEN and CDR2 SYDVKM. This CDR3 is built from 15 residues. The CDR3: CASSYPGEAPYEQYF. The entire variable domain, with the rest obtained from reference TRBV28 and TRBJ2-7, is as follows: DVKVTQSSRYLVKRTGEKVFLECVQDMDHENMFWYRQDPGLGLRLIYFSYDVKMKEKGDIPEGYSVSREKKERFSLILESASTNQTSMYLCASSYPGEAPYEQYFGPGTRLTVT.

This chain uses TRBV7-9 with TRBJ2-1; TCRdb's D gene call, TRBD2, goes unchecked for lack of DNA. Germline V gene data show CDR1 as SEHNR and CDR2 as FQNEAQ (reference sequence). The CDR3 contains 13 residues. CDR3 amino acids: CASSFPGGPGQFF.

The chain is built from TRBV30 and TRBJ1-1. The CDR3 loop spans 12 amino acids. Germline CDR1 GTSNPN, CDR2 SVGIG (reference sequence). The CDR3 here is CAWSTRRIEAFF.

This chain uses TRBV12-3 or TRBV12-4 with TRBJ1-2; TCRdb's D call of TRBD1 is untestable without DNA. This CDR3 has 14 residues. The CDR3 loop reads CASRGTGTREGYTF.

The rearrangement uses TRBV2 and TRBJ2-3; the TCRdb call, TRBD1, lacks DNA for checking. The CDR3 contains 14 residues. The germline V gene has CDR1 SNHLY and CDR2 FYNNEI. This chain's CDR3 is CASRGTASTDTQYF. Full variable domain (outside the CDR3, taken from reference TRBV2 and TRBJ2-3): EPEVTQTPSHQVTQMGQEVILRCVPISNHLYFYWYRQILGQKVEFLVSFYNNEISEKSEIFDDQFSVERPDGSNFTLKIRSTKLEDSAMYFCASRGTASTDTQYFGPGTRLTVL.

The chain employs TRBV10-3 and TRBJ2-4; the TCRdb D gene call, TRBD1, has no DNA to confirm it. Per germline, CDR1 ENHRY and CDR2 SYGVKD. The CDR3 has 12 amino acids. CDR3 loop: CAISEEKGGEYF.

This CDR3 is CASSYSREGGQETQYF. J is TRBJ2-5 and V is TRBV6-6; TCRdb designates TRBD1, a call that cannot be tested without DNA. The CDR3 is 16 amino acids. CDR1 and CDR2 from the germline V gene are MNHNY and SVGAGI (reference sequence).

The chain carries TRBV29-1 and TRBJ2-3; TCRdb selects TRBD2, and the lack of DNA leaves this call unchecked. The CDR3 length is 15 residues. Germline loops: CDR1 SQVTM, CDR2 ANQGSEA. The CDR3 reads CNVEGRDWSTDTQYF.

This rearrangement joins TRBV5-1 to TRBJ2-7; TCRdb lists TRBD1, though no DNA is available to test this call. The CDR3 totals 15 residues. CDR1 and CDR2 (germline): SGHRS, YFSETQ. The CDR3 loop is CASSLVQGKAYEQYF.

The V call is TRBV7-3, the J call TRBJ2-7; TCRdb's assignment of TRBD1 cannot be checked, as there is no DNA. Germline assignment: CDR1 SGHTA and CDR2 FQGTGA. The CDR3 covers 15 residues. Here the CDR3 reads CASSDPGTGNYEQYF.